This record looks at one T cell receptor beta chain sequence and its context. The antigen remains undetermined. Treatment indicated: some 20 received Ad26.COV2.S at low or high dose, single or two shots; 5 received placebo; per-sample allocation not given. Vaccine and placebo recipients were sampled on day 63 after the first injection. V shed 7 bases and J 4 bases; nucleotides not matched to a gene: 5. The germline V gene encodes CDR1 MNHEY and CDR2 SVGAGI. This CDR3 spans 13 amino acids. The record originates from a study of Ad26.COV2.S vaccination and SARS-CoV-2 variants. Study-wide background: Donor participated within the Ad26.COV2.S arm of the COV1001 trial. Ad26.COV2.S was injected intramuscularly once or twice, 56 days apart.

Findings and limits, study-wide: Substantial post-vaccination breadth of spike-specific CD8+ and CD4+ T cell responses was reported.

Assay used: immunoSEQ multiplex PCR; TCRdb lists only in-frame clones, some missing. The table includes 350,000 to 400,000 clones, 70% to 90% detected once. The rearrangement uses TRBV6-5 and TRBJ1-1; 8 bases align to TRBD1. The receptor comes from a person between 18 and 59 years old who received the Ad26.COV2.S COVID-19 vaccine or a placebo. Sequences were derived from peripheral blood, sampled in a trial of Ad26.COV2.S vaccine versus placebo. The CDR3 DNA follows: TGTGCCAGCAAAAGAACAGGGGGCACTGAAGCTTTCTTT. Its translation: CASKRTGGTEAFF.